The T cell receptor beta chain described here comes from a study of T cells in Graves' hyperthyroidism and ophthalmopathy. This clonotype was picked up many times. The V segment lost 3 bases and the J segment 6 bases; nucleotides outside the gene matches: 3. The germline V gene encodes CDR1 MDHEN and CDR2 SYDVKM. The length of the CDR3 is 15 residues. What was amplified from RNA transcripts were TCR beta CDR3 regions. The HTBI set primed first-round TCR CDR3 RT-PCR. TCRdb passed the multiplex PCR reads through MiXCR, listing each CDR3 protein once. The sample includes hundreds of thousands of distinct CDR3 sequences, roughly 14% of them seen just once.

The chain joins TRBV28 to TRBJ2-5; 14 bases align to TRBD2. The sequencing input was blood. This receptor was obtained from a woman aged 40 to 49 with Graves' ophthalmopathy. CDR3 sequence (DNA): TGTGCCAGCAGTTTGGGACTAGCGGGGGTACAGACCCAGTACTTC. Translated, it gives CASSLGLAGVQTQYF.